The T cell receptor beta chain under discussion was sequenced for a study of blood T cell repertoires in COVID-19. Cohort assignment relied on participant-reported clinical history. CDR3 length: 16 residues. The V and J ends lost 5 bases and 5 bases, in that order; junction bases with no gene match: 12. From germline, CDR1 is PRHDT and CDR2 FYEKMQ (reference sequence). Libraries were prepared by immunoSEQ multiplex PCR; TCRdb keeps only in-frame clonotypes and omits some of them. This table has hundreds of thousands of clones, about nine tenths appearing once. The source of this sequence is a woman aged 35 to 49 who had recovered from COVID-19. Specimen: PBMCs or T cells enriched from blood (not recorded which). The genes are TRBV13 and TRBJ2-7, with 10 bases lining up with TRBD1. The CDR3: CASSLRGQGSLDEQYF. As DNA, the CDR3 is TGTGCCAGCAGCCTAAGGGGACAGGGGTCCTTGGACGAGCAGTACTTC.